This T cell receptor (beta chain) emerged from a study of T-cell memory formation after mild COVID-19. Overall study: Largely donor-specific TCR clusters were found. Whole-study results and caveats: Researchers report contracting CD4+ clones mostly in CM and EM, with CD8+ clones in EMRA.

V was pared by 9 bases and J by 0 bases, with 21 bases between. This CDR3 has 17 residues. The germline CDR1 and CDR2 sequences are MNHNY and SVGAGI (reference sequence). Worth noting for this clonotype: Its antigen remains unidentified.

Via MiXCR, TCRdb re-called the 5' RACE reads, giving one row per CDR3 protein. The sample consists of about 360,000 distinct CDR3 sequences, 14% of them appearing once. This rearrangement joins TRBV6-6 to TRBJ1-3; tentatively, D is TRBD1 (6 bases). Sequencing input: PBMCs or a T cell subset sorted from them (not recorded which). This TCR was recovered from a man younger than 30 who had mild COVID-19 (a few samples of this study predate the infection). Cell type and time point are not known. Here the CDR3 reads CASPDSGTTRSGNTIYF. The CDR3 DNA sequence: TGTGCCAGTCCGGACAGCGGAACTACCCGCTCTGGAAACACCATATATTTT.